Listed below are T cell receptor beta chains from one sample, sequenced in a study of cytomegalovirus exposure and HLA in healthy donors. The method was immunoSEQ multiplex PCR; TCRdb's version includes in-frame clones alone and lacks a portion of them. This sample contains around 130,000 clones. The sample taken for sequencing was PBMCs. These TCRs come from a woman in her thirties or forties in good health and CMV-seronegative. The CDR3 runs from the conserved cysteine through the conserved F or W. The D gene is left open where the match is weak.

cdr3_length d_call j_call v_call cdr3_aa cdr3_nt
15 . TRBJ1-6 TRBV7-2 CASSLGGDSDSPLHF TGTGCCAGCAGCTTAGGGGGGGACTCGGATTCACCCCTCCACTTT
13 . TRBJ2-5 TRBV4-3 CASSPEEAETQYF TGCGCCAGCAGCCCCGAGGAGGCCGAGACCCAGTACTTC
13 . TRBJ1-1 TRBV9 CASSLSRDTEAFF TGTGCCAGCAGTCTTTCCCGGGACACTGAAGCTTTCTTT
16 TRBD1 TRBJ2-7 TRBV6-6 CASSYPDRGGGYEQYF TGTGCCAGCAGTTACCCGGACAGGGGAGGAGGATACGAGCAGTACTTC
16 . TRBJ1-5 TRBV23-1 CASTRSGGIGNQPQHF TGCGCCAGCACCAGGTCCGGAGGGATTGGCAATCAGCCCCAGCATTTT
13 . TRBJ1-2 TRBV29-1 CSVEGGPIRGYTF TGCAGCGTTGAAGGGGGGCCCATTCGTGGCTACACCTTC
15 . TRBJ2-3 TRBV9 CASSVPGTSTDTQYF TGTGCCAGCAGCGTACCGGGTACTAGCACAGATACGCAGTATTTT
15 . TRBJ2-3 TRBV28 CASSSQAGLTDTQYF TGTGCCAGCAGTTCTCAAGCGGGCCTCACAGATACGCAGTATTTT
16 TRBD1 TRBJ1-3 TRBV5-4 CASSINRDRAGNTIYF TGTGCCAGCAGCATAAACCGGGACAGGGCTGGAAACACCATATATTTT
13 . TRBJ1-1 TRBV18 CASSRDLNTEAFF TGTGCCAGCTCAAGGGACTTGAACACTGAAGCTTTCTTT
13 . TRBJ1-1 TRBV6-5 CASTRAGNTEAFF TGTGCCAGCACCCGGGCGGGGAACACTGAAGCTTTCTTT
14 . TRBJ1-1 TRBV7-2 CASSLIPGRTEAFF TGTGCCAGCAGCTTAATCCCAGGGAGGACTGAAGCTTTCTTT
14 . TRBJ1-1 TRBV27 CASKWGPSDTEAFF TGTGCCAGCAAGTGGGGGCCGTCCGACACTGAAGCTTTCTTT
15 TRBD1 TRBJ2-7 TRBV5-1 CASSLVGTEEYEQYF TGCGCCAGCAGCTTGGTTGGGACAGAAGAATACGAGCAGTACTTC
14 . TRBJ1-2 TRBV7-9 CASSLLKSRDGYTF TGTGCCAGCAGCTTATTGAAGTCCCGGGATGGCTACACCTTC
17 TRBD1 TRBJ1-5 TRBV19 CASSIMRTGGLNQPQHF TGTGCCAGTAGTATTATGAGGACAGGGGGTTTGAATCAGCCCCAGCATTTT
16 TRBD1 TRBJ2-5 TRBV10-3 CAISGWGTGSKETQYF TGTGCCATCAGTGGTTGGGGGACAGGGTCCAAAGAGACCCAGTACTTC
13 . TRBJ2-5 TRBV9 CASSVAARETQYF TGTGCCAGCAGCGTAGCCGCTAGGGAGACCCAGTACTTC
14 TRBD1 TRBJ1-4 TRBV7-2 CASSRDSRSEKLFF TGTGCCAGCAGCCGGGACAGTAGGAGTGAAAAACTGTTTTTT
18 TRBD1 TRBJ2-6 TRBV4-1 CASSQSRTGTSGANVLTF TGCGCCAGCAGCCAGTCCAGGACAGGGACCTCTGGGGCCAACGTCCTGACTTTC
11 . TRBJ2-7 TRBV20-1 CSAALTYEQYF TGCAGTGCGGCACTAACCTACGAGCAGTACTTC
10 . TRBJ1-1 TRBV2 CASSVVAAFF TGTGCCAGCAGTGTAGTTGCAGCTTTCTTT
14 . TRBJ2-3 TRBV10-2 CASSEISGTDTQYF TGCGCCAGCAGTGAGATTTCGGGCACAGATACGCAGTATTTT
14 . TRBJ2-5 TRBV7-2 CASSFGGPQETQYF TGTGCCAGCAGCTTCGGGGGGCCCCAAGAGACCCAGTACTTC
14 . TRBJ1-2 TRBV28 CASSLFSGVLGYTF TGTGCAAGCAGTTTATTCTCCGGAGTTCTAGGCTACACCTTC
13 . TRBJ2-5 TRBV29-1 CSVDQTAQETQYF TGCAGCGTTGATCAGACAGCACAAGAGACCCAGTACTTC
16 TRBD1 TRBJ2-7 TRBV15 CATSRAGTGGRYEQYF TGTGCCACCAGCAGAGCCGGGACAGGGGGCAGGTACGAGCAGTACTTC
11 . TRBJ1-2 TRBV5-4 CASGQKYGYTF TGTGCCAGCGGACAGAAATATGGCTACACCTTC
16 TRBD2 TRBJ2-1 TRBV5-1 CASSWGGGRRYNEQFF TGCGCCAGCAGCTGGGGCGGGGGGCGTCGGTACAATGAGCAGTTCTTC
15 TRBD2 TRBJ2-2 TRBV11-2 CASSVAGSRTAELFF TGTGCCAGCAGCGTAGCGGGATCGCGAACCGCGGAGCTGTTTTTT
19 . TRBJ2-4 TRBV14 CASSQEGRNRQEDKNIQYF TGTGCCAGCAGCCAAGAGGGGAGGAATCGGCAGGAGGACAAAAACATTCAGTACTTC
12 TRBD1 TRBJ1-1 TRBV29-1 CSGNRGNTEAFF TGCAGCGGAAACAGGGGGAACACTGAAGCTTTCTTT
14 . TRBJ1-1 TRBV7-3 CASSFRGADGEAFF TGTGCCAGCAGCTTCAGGGGTGCGGATGGTGAAGCTTTCTTT
14 . TRBJ2-5 TRBV14 CASSQAQYQETQYF TGTGCCAGCAGCCAAGCGCAGTACCAAGAGACCCAGTACTTC
16 TRBD2 TRBJ2-5 TRBV5-1 CASSLVPSGGQETQYF TGCGCCAGCAGCTTGGTCCCTAGCGGGGGGCAAGAGACCCAGTACTTC
13 . TRBJ2-3 TRBV7-2 CASSSPGRDTQYF TGTGCCAGCAGCTCGCCAGGGAGGGATACGCAGTATTTT
17 TRBD1 TRBJ2-5 TRBV7-8 CASRRVSRQGAQETQYF TGTGCCAGCAGAAGAGTATCCCGACAGGGGGCACAAGAGACCCAGTACTTC
16 . TRBJ2-3 TRBV5-1 CASSLANPTAPDTQYF TGCGCCAGCAGCTTGGCCAATCCGACAGCTCCAGATACGCAGTATTTT
12 TRBD1 TRBJ1-4 TRBV29-1 CSVRTGREKLFF TGCAGCGTAAGGACAGGGAGGGAAAAACTGTTTTTT
17 TRBD1 TRBJ1-2 TRBV18 CASSPPSGTDRNYGYTF TGTGCCAGCTCACCACCTTCCGGGACAGACCGTAACTATGGCTACACCTTC
14 . TRBJ2-1 TRBV4-3 CASSPGPTQPPRFF TGCGCCAGCAGCCCGGGTCCCACACAACCACCAAGGTTCTTC
15 TRBD1 TRBJ2-7 TRBV5-1 CASSWPGTGAREQYF TGCGCCAGCAGCTGGCCCGGGACAGGGGCTCGCGAGCAGTACTTC